The 11 T cell receptor beta chains below were found in one sample sequenced in a study of control samples from healthy donors and cancer patients. Sequenced by immunoSEQ multiplex PCR; TCRdb stores in-frame clones only, minus some. The sample carries fewer than 200,000 clones, 85% to 90% recorded once. The material sequenced was blood. The receptors here all came from a woman aged 50 to 60 in good health.

The rearrangement uses TRBV19 and TRBJ2-2; 9 nucleotides match TRBD2. Trimming took 7 bases from V and 1 from J; bases not matched to a gene: 13. Germline loops: CDR1 LNHDA, CDR2 SQIVND (reference sequence). The CDR3 length is 18 residues. This chain's CDR3 is CASTTRTGGRVNTGELFF. CDR3 DNA: TGTGCCAGTACGACCCGGACAGGCGGGAGGGTGAACACCGGGGAGCTGTTTTTT.

V usage is TRBV18 and J usage is TRBJ2-1; D tentatively reads TRBD1 or TRBD2 (5 bases each). This CDR3 comprises 14 residues. Trimming shortened V by 6 bases and J by 11 bases, and 20 bases separated the two germline ends. Looked up from germline, CDR1 is KGHSH and CDR2 is LQKENI. CDR3 loop: CASSRDPAVPKQFF. DNA of the CDR3: TGTGCCAGCTCCCGGGACCCCGCCGTCCCGAAGCAGTTCTTC. Full variable domain (outside the CDR3, taken from reference TRBV18 and TRBJ2-1): NAGVMQNPRHLVRRRGQEARLRCSPMKGHSHVYWYRQLPEEGLKFMVYLQKENIIDESGMPKERFSAEFPKEGPSILRIQQVVRGDSAAYFCASSRDPAVPKQFFGPGTRLTVL.

The V and J genes are TRBV2 and TRBJ2-7; D could derive from TRBD1 or TRBD2 (6 bases each). This CDR3 has 13 residues. Germline CDR1 reads SNHLY; CDR2 reads FYNNEI. V was pared by 4 bases and J by 3 bases, with 10 bases between. The CDR3 protein is CASSAGDNYEQYF. In DNA, the CDR3 is TGTGCCAGCAGTGCGGGGGACAACTACGAGCAGTACTTC.

The rearrangement links TRBV6-6 to TRBJ1-5; 8 positions match TRBD1. The J segment lost 4 bases and the V segment lost 6 bases, leaving 11 bases of the junction unmatched. The CDR3 loop spans 16 amino acids. Germline lookup yields CDR1 MNHNY and CDR2 SVGAGI (reference sequence). The CDR3 region has the DNA TGTGCCAGCAGGTCCACAGGGGGTAGTTCAAATCAGCCCCAGCATTTT. Amino acids: CASRSTGGSSNQPQHF.

V is TRBV19 and J is TRBJ1-5, with D uncertain. This CDR3 region has 14 residues. Trimming removed 9 bases at V and 3 bases at J, with 15 bases between. CDR1 and CDR2 (germline): LNHDA, SQIVND (reference sequence). This chain's CDR3 is CASSHPVLNQPQHF. The DNA of the CDR3 is TGTGCCAGCTCACACCCCGTACTCAATCAGCCCCAGCATTTT.

This chain uses TRBV3-1 (or the pseudogene TRBV3-2) with TRBJ2-7; 10 bases map to TRBD1. Germline lookup yields CDR1 LGHDT and CDR2 YNNKEL (reference sequence). Trimming took 1 base from V and 12 from J; bases not matched to a gene: 9. The CDR3 has 14 residues. The CDR3 reads CASSQAFGTGDSYF. CDR3 coding DNA: TGTGCCAGCAGCCAAGCCTTCGGGACAGGGGATTCGTACTTC.

The CDR3 coding sequence is TGTGCCAGCAGATTCACTAGCGGGGGTAAGGATGAGCAGTTCTTC. Its translation: CASRFTSGGKDEQFF. This chain joins TRBV28 and TRBJ2-1; 11 bases fit TRBD2. Germline loops: CDR1 MDHEN, CDR2 SYDVKM. The CDR3 extends over 15 amino acids. The V segment lost 6 bases and the J segment 8 bases; nucleotides outside the gene matches: 9.

The gene calls are TRBV7-2 and TRBJ1-4; D may be TRBD1 (6 bases). CDR1 and CDR2 (germline): SGHTA, FQGNSA. There are 14 residues in the CDR3. Trimming shortened V by 4 bases and J by 3 bases, and 9 bases separated the two germline ends. As DNA, the CDR3 is TGTGCCAGCAGCTCCTCAGGGGCTAATGAAAAACTGTTTTTT. Its protein product is CASSSSGANEKLFF.

This chain connects TRBV15 to TRBJ2-7; TRBD1 aligns across 7 bases. Germline V gene lookup returns CDR1 LNHNV and CDR2 YYDKDF (reference sequence). The CDR3 is 14 amino acids. Unmatched junction bases numbered 1, after V lost 1 base and J lost 1 base. DNA of the CDR3: TGTGCCACCAGCAGAGGGGGACAGTCCTACGAGCAGTACTTC. Its protein product is CATSRGGQSYEQYF.

The chain couples TRBV4-3 to TRBJ2-1; 8 bases are a match to TRBD2. Germline V gene lookup returns CDR1 LGHNA and CDR2 YSLEER. Trimming took 0 bases from V and 3 from J; bases not matched to a gene: 7. This CDR3 region has 17 residues. CDR3 in DNA: TGCGCCAGCAGCCAAGACGGGACGGGGGGGAGCTACAATGAGCAGTTCTTC. Translated, it gives CASSQDGTGGSYNEQFF.

The rearrangement uses TRBV6-6 and TRBJ1-1; D is unresolved. V was clipped by 8 bases and J by 3 bases, with 10 bases between them. Germline loops: CDR1 MNHNY, CDR2 SVGAGI (reference sequence). The length of the CDR3 is 12 residues. The CDR3 DNA is TGTGCCAGCCGTCCTGGGTACACTGAAGCTTTCTTT. The encoded protein is CASRPGYTEAFF.